The present T cell receptor (beta chain) was sequenced within a study of control samples from healthy donors and cancer patients. Trimming took 0 bases from V and 4 from J, leaving 12 bases between them. Germline loops: CDR1 LGHDT, CDR2 YNNKEL (reference sequence). There are 15 residues in the CDR3. Profiled with immunoSEQ multiplex PCR; TCRdb holds only in-frame clones, not every one. The table shows around 120,000 clones, with roughly 91% occurring only once. This TCR was recovered from a man aged 35 to 55 in good health. The rearrangement uses TRBV3-1 (or the pseudogene TRBV3-2) and TRBJ1-1; a weak D match, TRBD1 (6 bases). The sequenced sample was blood. CDR3: CASSQEGGLSTEAFF. CDR3 DNA: TGTGCCAGCAGCCAAGAGGGGGGGCTAAGCACTGAAGCTTTCTTT.